This T cell receptor beta chain was identified in a study of identical twins. This clonotype was seen more than once but under ten times. V lost 3 bases and J 4 bases, leaving 16 bases between the germline ends. CDR3 length: 15 amino acids. Looked up from germline, CDR1 is SGHAT and CDR2 is FQNNGV. One entry per CDR3 protein results from TCRdb running MiXCR on the 5' RACE reads. The sample consists of roughly 190,000 distinct CDR3 sequences, approximately 15% of them appearing once. The same data also went into a second study, on T cells expressing NK-cell markers. In that study: Anti-gamma-delta TCR antibody use in several experiments restricted sorting to alpha-beta TCR T cells.

The receptor was isolated from a woman aged 18-30 years in good health. The gene calls are TRBV11-2 and TRBJ2-7; D unclear. Sequencing was performed on CD8+ T cells sorted from blood. CDR3 bases: TGTGCCAGCAGCTTCCCTCCCCCTCTAGTTTACGAGCAGTACTTC. Its protein product is CASSFPPPLVYEQYF.